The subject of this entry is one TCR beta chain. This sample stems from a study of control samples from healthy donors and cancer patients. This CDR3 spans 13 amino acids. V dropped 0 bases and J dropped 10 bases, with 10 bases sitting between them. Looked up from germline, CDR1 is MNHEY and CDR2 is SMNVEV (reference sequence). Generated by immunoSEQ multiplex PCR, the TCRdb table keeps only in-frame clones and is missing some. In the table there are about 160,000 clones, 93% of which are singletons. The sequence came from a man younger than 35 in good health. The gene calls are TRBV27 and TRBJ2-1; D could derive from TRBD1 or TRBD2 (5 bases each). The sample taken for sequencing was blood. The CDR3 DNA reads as TGTGCCAGCAGTTTATCGGGGGTGACGGAGCAGTTCTTC. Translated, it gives CASSLSGVTEQFF.